The source of this T cell receptor (beta chain) is a study of PD-1 blockade in classical Hodgkin lymphoma. Autologous stem cell transplantation was followed by relapse in every patient, and brentuximab vedotin exposure varied. Study outcomes and limitations: CD4+ TCR diversity rose significantly by C4D1, and CD8+ TCR diversity did not. Reasons behind the repertoire differences stay unclear, perhaps disease activity or earlier therapy.

Some clones are missing from TCRdb's copy, which holds only in-frame ones; the method was immunoSEQ multiplex PCR. Of about 24,000 clones in the sample, around 86% were seen once. Trimming took 1 base from V and 1 from J, leaving 5 bases between them. This CDR3 spans 15 amino acids. The germline V gene has CDR1 LGHNT and CDR2 FRNRAP. With respect to this clone: The target antigen is unknown.

The source of this sequence is a human donor with classical Hodgkin lymphoma. J is TRBJ2-6 and V is TRBV12-5; D not certain. The sequencing used peripheral blood mononuclear cells (PBMCs), collected before the second cycle of nivolumab. CDR3 sequence: CASGLAVSGANVLTF. The CDR3 nucleotides read TGTGCTAGTGGTTTGGCGGTATCTGGGGCCAACGTCCTGACTTTC. Complete variable domain (other parts from reference TRBV12-5 and TRBJ2-6): DARVTQTPRHKVTEMGQEVTMRCQPILGHNTVFWYRQTMMQGLELLAYFRNRAPLDDSGMPKDRFSAEMPDATLATLKIQPSEPRDSAVYFCASGLAVSGANVLTFGAGSRLTVL.